This entry features one T cell receptor (beta chain) sequence. These data are taken from a study of shared clonotypes between healthy human individuals. CD45RO negativity and positive selection for CCR7 defined naive CD8 cells, a population that excluded terminally differentiated effector memory CD45RA+ cells. As originally analysed: Quality scores were absent from the junction-only immunoSEQ sequences, so filtering differed. Measured with immunoSEQ multiplex PCR; TCRdb has only the in-frame clones, and not every one. The V and J calls and clone size are taken from that table; D and trimming were inferred from the DNA. The sample yields about 870,000 clones, 80% to 95% seen once. This TCR was recovered from a man in his thirties or forties in good health. Material: naive CD8+ T cells sorted from blood.

The CDR3 region is CASSFGRDYYNEQFF. CDR3 in DNA: TGTGCCAGCAGCTTCGGGCGGGACTATTACAATGAGCAGTTCTTC. The V gene is TRBV11-2, the J gene TRBJ2-1; 7 bases are shared with TRBD2. The germline gives CDR1 SGHAT, CDR2 FQNNGV. CDR3 length: 15 residues. V shed 3 bases and J 4 bases; nucleotides not matched to a gene: 6.